Presented here are 31 T cell receptor beta chains from one specimen sequenced in a study of blood T cells in healthy people across ages. A second roughly 6 to 12 cycle PCR used barcoded and J-beta primers. TCRdb used MiXCR to reprocess the 5' RACE reads, holding one entry per CDR3 protein. The repertoire includes about 1.7 million distinct CDR3 sequences, roughly 28% of them detected once, and 7.7% sits in the top ten. The sequenced material came from blood. The source of these receptors is a woman in her twenties or thirties in good health.

This clonotype was found many times. The CDR3 region is CASSPVGTANTEAFF. The CDR3, as DNA: TGTGCCAGCTCACCAGTCGGGACGGCGAACACTGAAGCTTTCTTT. The chain has TRBV7-3 and TRBJ1-1, with D possibly TRBD1 on 5 matching bases. Deletions cut 8 bases from V and 1 base from J, with 17 bases between. Germline-derived CDR1 and CDR2 are SGHTA and FQGTGA. This CDR3 contains 15 residues.

This clonotype was counted between two and nine times. This could be a read error, since a much larger clone is one nucleotide away. The chain uses TRBV29-1 and TRBJ2-1, with D tentatively TRBD1 or TRBD2 (5 bases each). CDR3 length: 10 amino acids. In germline, CDR1 is SQVTM, CDR2 ANQGSEA. The CDR3 region is CSVGTNGQFF. As DNA, the CDR3 is TGCAGCGTGGGGACCAATGGGCAGTTCTTC.

The genes are TRBV7-2 and TRBJ1-1; D is undetermined. CDR3 length: 13 residues. The germline V gene encodes CDR1 SGHTA and CDR2 FQGNSA. Trimming took off 7 bases at V and 0 bases at J, with 9 bases between the two ends. CDR3 region: CASKAGMNTEAFF. The CDR3 DNA follows: TGTGCCAGCAAGGCGGGGATGAACACTGAAGCTTTCTTT.

Points on this clonotype: It may be a read error: a sequence one base away is much more abundant. This chain connects TRBV3-1 to TRBJ1-2, with D unresolved. Germline V gene sequence: CDR1 LGHDT, CDR2 YNNKEL (reference sequence). The CDR3 contains 13 residues. In DNA, the CDR3 is TGTGCCAGTCGGAAGACACCCAACTATGACTACACCTTC. Translated, it gives CASRKTPNYDYTF.

This clonotype has at least ten counts. The rearrangement uses TRBV7-7 and TRBJ2-1; TRBD1 agrees at 7 bases. The V segment lost 5 bases and the J segment 9 bases; nucleotides outside the gene matches: 7. Germline CDR1 is SSHAT and CDR2 is FNYEAQ (reference sequence). CDR3 size: 13 residues. CDR3 in DNA: TGTGCCAGCAGCCCCACCTCAGGGGGTGAGCAGTTCTTC. Protein: CASSPTSGGEQFF.

The chain couples TRBV12-3 or TRBV12-4 to TRBJ2-6, with D maybe TRBD1 (5 bases). The CDR3 contains 16 residues. Between the trimmed V and J ends, which lost 3 bases and 0 bases, there was a span of 9 bases. The chain's CDR3 is CASSFPTGSGANVLTF. CDR3 nucleotide sequence: TGTGCCAGCAGTTTTCCTACAGGCTCTGGGGCCAACGTCCTGACTTTC.

The gene calls are TRBV12-3 or TRBV12-4 and TRBJ2-3; D is unresolved. V lost 6 bases and J lost 1, with 23 bases in between. The CDR3 runs to 18 residues. CDR3 loop: CASSPIPTVYVRTDTQYF. CDR3 coding DNA: TGTGCCAGCAGCCCCATACCTACAGTATATGTTCGCACAGATACGCAGTATTTT.

With regard to this clonotype: The conserved phenylalanine or tryptophan is not found at the CDR3 terminus, so this likely reflects a read error. V gene TRBV29-1 combines with J gene TRBJ2-4; TRBD1 aligns across 10 bases. TRBJ2-5 explains the end of the DNA better; the J call may be wrong. CDR1 and CDR2 (germline): SQVTM, ANQGSEA. The CDR3 extends over 13 amino acids. The CDR3 loop is CSVEGQGQETQYC. DNA for the CDR3: TGCAGCGTTGAGGGACAGGGGCAAGAGACCCAGTACTGC.

The chain is built from TRBV19 and TRBJ1-2; D ambiguous. This CDR3 region has 14 residues. Germline V CDR1 and CDR2: LNHDA, SQIVND (reference sequence). V lost 5 bases, J lost 7 bases, and 17 bases lay in between. The CDR3 protein is CASSQISGFGGYTF. The CDR3 bases are TGTGCCAGTAGTCAAATTTCTGGGTTCGGTGGCTACACCTTC.

The CDR3 protein is CASNGGSSGANVLTF. The CDR3 region has the DNA TGTGCCAGCAATGGGGGTAGCTCTGGGGCCAACGTCCTGACTTTC. This sequence joins TRBV6-2 or TRBV6-3 and TRBJ2-6; D may match TRBD1 or TRBD2 (5 bases each). The germline gives CDR1 MNHEY, CDR2 SVGEGT. The V end lost 7 bases, the J end lost 0 bases, and 10 bases lay between the germline ends. CDR3 size: 15 residues.

The chain employs TRBV28 and TRBJ1-1; 7 nucleotides align to TRBD1. The V gene end was trimmed by 7 bases and the J gene end by 4 bases; junction bases not matched to a gene: 6. Germline-derived CDR1 and CDR2 are MDHEN and SYDVKM. The CDR3 has 13 residues. The CDR3: CASTPTGTTEAFF. The CDR3 nucleotides read TGTGCCAGCACCCCGACAGGGACCACTGAAGCTTTCTTT.

This clonotype was seen more than once but under ten times. One end of the junction varies from germline; a read error may be responsible. The chain is built from TRBV29-1 and TRBJ2-5, with 10 bases identical to TRBD2. CDR1 SQVTM and CDR2 ANQGSEA come from the germline V gene. This CDR3 region has 14 residues. The CDR3: CSPQREGPKEAQYF. The CDR3 region has the DNA TGCAGCCCTCAGCGGGAGGGCCCGAAAGAGGCCCAGTACTTC.

A few counts support this clonotype. DNA of the CDR3: TGTGCCAGCAGTTTGTGGCAGGGGGCGAGGGAGCAGTACTTC. Protein product: CASSLWQGAREQYF. This chain joins TRBV12-3 or TRBV12-4 and TRBJ2-7; 8 nucleotides align to TRBD1. This CDR3 contains 14 residues. V was pared by 3 bases and J by 7 bases, with 8 bases of the junction left unmatched.

This clonotype was counted ten times or more. The chain employs TRBV20-1 and TRBJ2-5, with TRBD2 matching 7 bases. CDR1 and CDR2 from the germline V gene are DFQATT and SNEGSKA (reference sequence). Trimming took 0 bases from V and 5 from J; bases not matched to a gene: 9. There are 15 residues in the CDR3. CDR3 coding DNA: TGCAGTGCTAGAGAACCGGCGGGAGACGGGGAGACCCAGTACTTC. It codes for CSAREPAGDGETQYF.

This clonotype was counted ten times or more. V usage is TRBV3-1 and J usage is TRBJ2-7, with 8 bases aligning to TRBD2. The CDR3 runs to 14 residues. Germline V lookup: CDR1 LGHDT, CDR2 YNNKEL (reference sequence). V lost 6 bases and J lost 1; bases outside the gene matches: 5. The DNA for the CDR3 is TGTGCCAGCAGTCCCCGGGGGGGTTCCTACGAGCAGTACTTC. Residues: CASSPRGGSYEQYF.

The J gene is TRBJ1-1, the V gene TRBV29-1; D unresolved. Germline values: CDR1 SQVTM, CDR2 ANQGSEA. Trimming shortened V by 1 base and J by 1 base, and 7 bases separated the two germline ends. The CDR3 is 13 residues long. In DNA form, the CDR3 reads TGCAGCGTTGAAGCTCGGCAGAACACTGAAGCTTTCTTT. Its translation: CSVEARQNTEAFF.

The sample holds a few counts of this clonotype. The chain joins TRBV6-2 or TRBV6-3 to TRBJ1-2; no clear D gene. Germline V gene sequence: CDR1 MNHEY, CDR2 SVGEGT. The length of the CDR3 is 11 residues. Trimming shortened V by 4 bases and J by 8 bases, and 8 bases separated the two germline ends. CDR3 DNA: TGTGCCAGCAGTTCGATTCACGGCTACACCTTC. It codes for CASSSIHGYTF.

The chain links TRBV20-1 to TRBJ2-3, with a weak D call TRBD2 (7 bases). The CDR3 has 16 residues. Germline assignment: CDR1 DFQATT and CDR2 SNEGSKA (reference sequence). CDR3 DNA: TGCAGCGCTGGGGGGGCCTCGCGGGGGAGCACAGATACGCAGTATTTT. As protein: CSAGGASRGSTDTQYF.

This clonotype was detected many times. V gene TRBV6-6 combines with J gene TRBJ2-5; 9 nucleotides line up with TRBD2. The V segment lost 5 bases and the J segment 11 bases; nucleotides outside the gene matches: 15. CDR3 length equals 15 residues. In germline, CDR1 is MNHNY, CDR2 SVGAGI (reference sequence). In DNA, the CDR3 is TGTGCCAGCAGTCAAGGGTCGCGGGAGGGCCAGGGGCAGTACTTC. This translates into CASSQGSREGQGQYF.

In its sample, this clonotype was seen a few times. As DNA, the CDR3 is TGTGCTAGTGGACCGCCCTCGACAGGGGGAGAGACCCAGTACTTC. Protein product: CASGPPSTGGETQYF. This chain links TRBV12-5 with TRBJ2-5, with 9 bases lining up with TRBD1. The V segment lost 6 bases and the J segment 4 bases; nucleotides outside the gene matches: 9. The CDR3 extends over 15 amino acids. CDR1 LGHNT and CDR2 FRNRAP come from the germline V gene.

This clonotype has just a few counts. A much larger clone lies a single base off, so this may be a read error. The gene calls are TRBV20-1 and TRBJ2-5; 11 bases match TRBD2. The germline V gene encodes CDR1 DFQATT and CDR2 SNEGSKA (reference sequence). V trimming: 3 bases; J trimming: 3 bases; junction bases outside the gene matches: 3. The CDR3 length is 14 residues. The CDR3: CSARGLAVKETQYF. CDR3 bases: TGCAGTGCTAGGGGACTAGCGGTAAAAGAGACCCAGTACTTC.

A word on this clonotype: This may stem from a read error, because a much larger clone lies one nucleotide away. This chain joins TRBV20-1 and TRBJ2-5; the match to TRBD2 covers 10 bases. After removal of 0 bases from V and 5 bases from J, the junction contained 9 bases not matched to a gene. The germline CDR1 and CDR2 sequences are DFQATT and SNEGSKA (reference sequence). The CDR3 covers 16 residues. CDR3 loop: CSARDLTSGVRETQYF. In DNA form, the CDR3 reads TGCAGTGCTAGAGATCTTACTAGCGGGGTACGTGAGACCCAGTACTTC.

This clonotype was recorded once. V usage is TRBV5-6 and J usage is TRBJ2-3; 8 bases are shared with TRBD2. The V segment lost 6 bases and the J segment 5 bases; nucleotides outside the gene matches: 14. Germline V CDR1 and CDR2: SGHDT, YYEEEE. The CDR3 is 16 amino acids. The CDR3 DNA reads as TGTGCCAGCACGCCGGGAGGGGGGGCATCAATAGATACGCAGTATTTT. The encoded protein is CASTPGGGASIDTQYF.

This clonotype was counted between two and nine times. Relative to the germline gene, one junction end is altered; a read error may explain this. The gene calls are TRBV3-1 and TRBJ2-3, with D possibly being TRBD1 or TRBD2 (6 bases each). The CDR3 contains 14 residues. The V gene's germline CDR1 is LGHDT and CDR2 YNNKEL (reference sequence). As DNA, the CDR3 is TGTGCCATCAGCCTAGGGGGGTTCACAGATACGCAGTATTTT. Protein product: CAISLGGFTDTQYF.

This clonotype was recorded a few times. The chain combines TRBV3-1 with TRBJ2-4, with TRBD2 matching 8 bases. CDR3 length equals 15 residues. The V and J ends lost 5 bases and 7 bases, in that order; junction bases with no gene match: 10. The germline V gene encodes CDR1 LGHDT and CDR2 YNNKEL (reference sequence). CDR3 in amino acids: CASSAGRAGANIQYF. CDR3 DNA: TGTGCCAGCAGCGCGGGAAGAGCGGGGGCGAACATTCAGTACTTC.

This clonotype has just a few counts. The chain is built from TRBV20-1 and TRBJ2-1, with a weak D call TRBD2 (6 bases). V was shortened by 6 bases and J by 6 bases, with 33 bases between the two germline ends. The germline CDR1 and CDR2 sequences are DFQATT and SNEGSKA (reference sequence). The CDR3 is made up of 19 amino acids. For the CDR3, the DNA is TGCAGTGCACCCAACGCGGCGGAAAAAAGGAGGGAATACATCAATGAGCAGTTCTTC. This gives the protein CSAPNAAEKRREYINEQFF.

At least ten counts were recorded for this clonotype. A clone one base away is much larger, so this may be a read error. The J gene is TRBJ1-6, the V gene TRBV20-1; 8 bases map to TRBD1. There are 13 residues in the CDR3. The V gene's germline CDR1 is DFQATT and CDR2 SNEGSKA (reference sequence). The CDR3 DNA sequence: TGCAGTGCTGCGACAGGGGACGGTTCACCCCGCCACTTT. As protein: CSAATGDGSPRHF.

Comments on this clonotype: A far larger clone is one nucleotide away, so this likely arose from a read error. The chain combines TRBV7-9 with TRBJ2-5; TRBD1 aligns across 9 bases. This CDR3 comprises 13 residues. Germline CDR1 and CDR2: SEHNR and FQNEAQ (reference sequence). In DNA form, the CDR3 reads TGTACCAGCAGCCCGGGACAGGGAGAGACCCAGTACTTC. This sequence encodes CTSSPGQGETQYF. Together with reference TRBV7-9 and TRBJ2-5, the CDR3 gives the full variable domain: DTGVSQNPRHKITKRGQNVTFRCDPISEHNRLYWYRQTLGQGPEFLTYFQNEAQLEKSRLLSDRFSAERPKGSFSTLEIQRTEQGDSAMYLCTSSPGQGETQYFGPGTRLLVL.

With regard to this clonotype: This may come from a read error, since a much larger clone is one base off. The V and J genes are TRBV10-3 and TRBJ2-3; no firm D call. Germline CDR1 reads ENHRY; CDR2 reads SYGVKD. CDR3 size: 13 residues. Written as DNA, the CDR3 is TGTGCCGTCAGTGACCGTTGGGGAGATACGCAGTATTTT. Translated, it gives CAVSDRWGDTQYF.

The J gene is TRBJ1-1, the V gene TRBV4-3; 7 bases are a match to TRBD1. This CDR3 region has 12 residues. Germline V gives CDR1 LGHNA, CDR2 YSLEER. J lost 10 bases, V lost 6 bases, and 8 bases had no gene match. The CDR3 sequence is CASSQSTGRAFF. The CDR3 DNA follows: TGCGCCAGCAGTCAGTCGACAGGGAGAGCTTTCTTT.

The J gene is TRBJ2-5, the V gene TRBV5-1, with D hard to call. V gave up 1 base and J gave up 2 bases, with 15 bases separating them. Per germline, CDR1 SGHRS and CDR2 YFSETQ. The CDR3 totals 16 residues. The CDR3 sequence: CASSLNGNGAQETQYF. DNA for the CDR3: TGCGCCAGCAGCTTGAACGGTAATGGAGCTCAAGAGACCCAGTACTTC.